The rows below give T cell receptor beta chains drawn from one sample of a study of T cell responses to AZD1222 COVID-19 vaccine. Profiled with immunoSEQ multiplex PCR; TCRdb holds only in-frame clones, not every one. The sample has about 140,000 clones, 85% to 95% seen once; the top ten hold around 2.8%. This specimen was peripheral blood, taken on day 0 of AZD1222 vaccination. The receptor source for this set is an adult in good health. The CDR3 runs from the conserved cysteine through the conserved F or W. The D gene is left open where the match is weak.

V	J	length	D	CDR3	DNA
TRBV30	TRBJ1-5	15	.	CAWSVGGSGNQPQHF	TGTGCCTGGAGTGTTGGAGGGTCGGGCAATCAGCCCCAGCATTTT
TRBV28	TRBJ1-2	15	.	CASTPTSGGFYGYTF	TGTGCCAGCACTCCTACCTCGGGAGGATTTTATGGCTACACCTTC
TRBV6-4	TRBJ1-2	13	.	CASSPGANYGYTF	TGTGCCAGCAGCCCCGGGGCTAACTATGGCTACACCTTC
TRBV2	TRBJ2-5	10	.	CASTRETQYF	TGTGCCAGCACGCGAGAGACCCAGTACTTC
TRBV2	TRBJ2-6	14	.	CASSLGSGANVLTF	TGTGCCAGCAGTTTAGGGTCTGGGGCCAACGTCCTGACTTTC
TRBV4-1	TRBJ1-4	14	.	CASSQVKGVEKLFF	TGCGCCAGCAGCCAAGTCAAAGGGGTGGAAAAACTGTTTTTT
TRBV7-3	TRBJ2-7	13	TRBD1	CASSPDRAYEQYF	TGTGCCAGCAGTCCCGACAGGGCCTACGAGCAGTACTTC
TRBV4-3	TRBJ2-1	16	TRBD2	CASSTRTSGVYNEQFF	TGCGCCAGCAGCACCCGGACTAGCGGGGTGTACAATGAGCAGTTCTTC
TRBV3-1/TRBV3-2	TRBJ2-2	11	.	CASSYTGELFF	TGTGCCAGCAGCTACACCGGGGAGCTGTTTTTT
TRBV25-1	TRBJ2-2	16	TRBD2	CASSESGGGRTGELFF	TGTGCCAGCAGTGAATCGGGCGGGGGGCGCACCGGGGAGCTGTTTTTT
TRBV7-9	TRBJ2-7	14	.	CASSLQWRIDEQYF	TGTGCCAGCAGCCTCCAGTGGAGAATCGACGAGCAGTACTTC